A single T cell receptor beta chain is shown here with its context. This sample was taken from a study of blood T cell repertoires in COVID-19. About the study: Acute and convalescent COVID-19 samples came from the United States, Italy and Spain. Sources were T cells, B-cell-depleted T cells, or PBMCs; the material itself was cDNA or gDNA.

V gave up 4 bases and J gave up 5 bases, with 9 bases separating them. The CDR3 has 13 residues. Germline V gives CDR1 MRHNA, CDR2 SNTAGT. Per the original data handling: Reference gene primer amplification gave nucleated cell count estimates. TCRdb keeps only in-frame clones here, not all; method: immunoSEQ multiplex PCR. V and J calls and clone size are those listed in that table; D and trimming were worked out from the DNA. The sample carries some 120,000 clones, 86% recorded once. The chain uses TRBV6-4 and TRBJ1-5, with D unresolved. Sequencing was performed on peripheral blood. The sequence derives from a human donor in a cohort sampled during active COVID-19. Written as DNA, the CDR3 is TGTGCCAGCAGTGTCTCGGCTTATCAGCCCCAGCATTTT. It codes for CASSVSAYQPQHF.